One sample yielded the 32 T cell receptor beta chains listed below, sequenced in a study of blood T cell repertoires in COVID-19. The repertoire was sequenced with immunoSEQ multiplex PCR; TCRdb's copy has only in-frame clones and lacks some. The sample has more than 400,000 clones, 90% seen once. Specimen: PBMCs or T cells enriched from blood (not recorded which). These receptors were taken from a man aged 18 to 29 who had recovered from COVID-19.

The gene calls are TRBV7-9 and TRBJ1-4; D gene unclear. Germline loops: CDR1 SEHNR, CDR2 FQNEAQ (reference sequence). This CDR3 has 11 residues. V was clipped by 6 bases and J by 14 bases, with 13 bases between them. The CDR3 region is CASSDGWRLFF. In nucleotides, the CDR3 is TGTGCCAGCAGTGATGGGTGGAGGCTGTTTTTT.

CDR3 nucleotides: TGTGCCACCACCATAAGGGGAAACGAGCAGTACTTC. It encodes CATTIRGNEQYF. The chain has TRBV24-1 and TRBJ2-7, with D possibly being TRBD1 (5 bases). Germline V lookup: CDR1 KGHDR, CDR2 SFDVKD. Trimming pared 8 bases from V and 5 bases from J, leaving 12 bases between. The CDR3 extends over 12 amino acids.

The V gene is TRBV4-2, the J gene TRBJ2-7; 10 bases are shared with TRBD1. Germline CDR1 LGHNA, CDR2 YNFKEQ. With 0 bases clipped from V and 4 bases from J, the junction kept 6 bases outside the gene matches. This CDR3 comprises 16 residues. Here the CDR3 DNA reads TGTGCCAGCAGCCAAGATGGGGACAGGGGTGGATACGAGCAGTACTTC. As protein: CASSQDGDRGGYEQYF.

With respect to this clone: Different DNA sequences within this sample yield the same CDR3. CDR3: CASSSGQGNSPLHF. The CDR3 coding sequence is TGTGCCAGCAGCTCGGGACAGGGCAATTCACCCCTCCACTTT. This sequence joins TRBV5-4 and TRBJ1-6; 9 nucleotides align to TRBD1. Germline CDR1 reads SGHNT; CDR2 reads YYREEE (reference sequence). V lost 3 bases and J lost 7; bases outside the gene matches: 2. CDR3 length equals 14 residues.

The rearrangement uses TRBV2 and TRBJ2-1; TRBD2 matches at 10 bases. Trimming removed 5 bases from V and 5 bases from J; junction bases left unmatched: 6. This CDR3 region has 15 residues. Germline CDR1 is SNHLY and CDR2 is FYNNEI. This chain's CDR3 is CASSSGLALHNEQFF. The CDR3 DNA sequence: TGTGCCAGCAGTTCGGGACTAGCGCTACACAATGAGCAGTTCTTC.

The rearrangement uses TRBV19 and TRBJ2-7; D remains ambiguous. There are 12 residues in the CDR3. CDR1 is LNHDA, CDR2 SQIVND, per germline (reference sequence). The V end lost 3 bases, the J end lost 7 bases, and 10 bases lay between the germline ends. The DNA of the CDR3 is TGTGCCAGTAGTATCCCCCCCGGGGAGCAGTACTTC. It yields the protein CASSIPPGEQYF.

This clone appeared a single time. The rearrangement uses TRBV7-9 and TRBJ2-7, with no clear D. Germline-derived CDR1 and CDR2 are SEHNR and FQNEAQ (reference sequence). This CDR3 is built from 13 residues. V was trimmed by 8 bases and J by 3 bases, leaving 14 bases between them. The CDR3 bases are TGTGCCAGCGCGGAACGCAGTAACTACGAGCAGTACTTC. Translating gives CASAERSNYEQYF. Variable domain in full (rest from reference TRBV7-9 and TRBJ2-7): DTGVSQNPRHKITKRGQNVTFRCDPISEHNRLYWYRQTLGQGPEFLTYFQNEAQLEKSRLLSDRFSAERPKGSFSTLEIQRTEQGDSAMYLCASAERSNYEQYFGPGTRLTVT.

This clone showed up just a few times. CDR3 sequence: CASSQVDSSYEQYF. CDR3 in DNA: TGCGCCAGCAGCCAAGTGGACAGTTCCTACGAGCAGTACTTC. The V call is TRBV4-1, the J call TRBJ2-7, with D possibly TRBD1 on 6 matching bases. The CDR3 totals 14 residues. Trimming took off 1 base at V and 1 base at J, with 8 bases between the two ends. The germline V gene has CDR1 MGHRA and CDR2 YSYEKL.

The chain recombines TRBV19 with TRBJ2-7; D is perhaps TRBD2 (6 bases). Germline CDR1 LNHDA, CDR2 SQIVND (reference sequence). The CDR3 consists of 14 residues. V shed 6 bases and J shed 3 bases, with 15 bases lying between them. CDR3 nucleotide sequence: TGTGCCAGTAGGTCCGGGGGAGCGTACTACGAGCAGTACTTC. Protein: CASRSGGAYYEQYF. Full variable domain (rest looked up from reference TRBV19 and TRBJ2-7): DGGITQSPKYLFRKEGQNVTLSCEQNLNHDAMYWYRQDPGQGLRLIYYSQIVNDFQKGDIAEGYSVSREKKESFPLTVTSAQKNPTAFYLCASRSGGAYYEQYFGPGTRLTVT.

This chain connects TRBV28 to TRBJ2-2; D perhaps matches TRBD2 (6 bases). Germline loops: CDR1 MDHEN, CDR2 SYDVKM. The V end was cut by 4 bases, the J end by 4 bases, with 7 bases between. The CDR3 extends over 13 amino acids. The DNA for the CDR3 is TGTGCCAGCAGTTCGGGACTCACCGGGGAGCTGTTTTTT. Translating it yields CASSSGLTGELFF.

This chain's CDR3 is CASSLKGYQPQHF. The CDR3 DNA reads TGTGCCAGCAGTTTAAAGGGGTATCAGCCCCAGCATTTT. The V call is TRBV12-3 or TRBV12-4, the J call TRBJ1-5, with D possibly TRBD1 on 5 matching bases. The V and J ends lost 2 bases and 5 bases respectively, with 7 bases between them. The CDR3 is 13 residues long.

The CDR3 sequence is CASSMTGANTEAFF. The DNA for the CDR3 is TGCGCCAGCAGCATGACAGGGGCTAACACTGAAGCTTTCTTT. The chain uses TRBV5-1 and TRBJ1-1, with TRBD1 identical over 8 bases. The ends lost 4 bases at V and 2 bases at J; junction bases unmatched: 4. The CDR3 sequence is 14 residues long. Per germline, CDR1 SGHRS and CDR2 YFSETQ.

The V call is TRBV27, the J call TRBJ1-6; unclear D gene. Germline CDR1 MNHEY, CDR2 SMNVEV (reference sequence). The CDR3 totals 16 residues. Trimming left V 3 bases short and J 0 bases short, with 9 bases between. The CDR3 here is CASSFAGSSYNSPLHF. CDR3 DNA sequence: TGTGCCAGCAGTTTTGCGGGGAGCTCCTATAATTCACCCCTCCACTTT.

This rearrangement joins TRBV5-1 to TRBJ2-1, with 9 bases aligning to TRBD2. CDR1 and CDR2 from the germline V gene are SGHRS and YFSETQ. V was clipped by 4 bases and J by 10 bases; unmatched bases: 3. CDR3 size: 12 residues. The CDR3 DNA is TGCGCCAGCAGCGGGGGGACTAGCGAGCAGTTCTTC. Translated, it gives CASSGGTSEQFF.

The V call is TRBV19, the J call TRBJ1-1, with a weak D call TRBD1 (5 bases). This CDR3 is built from 12 residues. Trimming took 7 bases from V and 4 from J, leaving 10 bases between them. Looked up from germline, CDR1 is LNHDA and CDR2 is SQIVND (reference sequence). The CDR3 spells CASTMGGTEAFF. The CDR3 DNA follows: TGTGCCAGTACCATGGGGGGCACTGAAGCTTTCTTT. Looking up the rest from reference TRBV19 and TRBJ1-1 gives the full variable domain: DGGITQSPKYLFRKEGQNVTLSCEQNLNHDAMYWYRQDPGQGLRLIYYSQIVNDFQKGDIAEGYSVSREKKESFPLTVTSAQKNPTAFYLCASTMGGTEAFFGQGTRLTVV.

V usage is TRBV7-6 and J usage is TRBJ2-5; TRBD2 aligns across 8 bases. The J segment lost 4 bases and the V segment lost 1 base, leaving 14 bases of the junction unmatched. Germline CDR1 is SGHVS and CDR2 is FNYEAQ. The CDR3 has 18 residues. The CDR3 protein is CASSLVPEGTRIGETQYF. CDR3 DNA: TGTGCCAGCAGCTTAGTCCCTGAGGGGACTAGAATAGGAGAGACCCAGTACTTC.

The chain employs TRBV15 and TRBJ1-6; D might be TRBD1 (6 bases). V was clipped by 4 bases and J by 9 bases, with 10 bases between them. The CDR3 sequence is 13 residues long. Per germline, CDR1 LNHNV and CDR2 YYDKDF (reference sequence). This CDR3 reads CATSKRGGSPLHF. The DNA of the CDR3 is TGTGCCACCAGCAAGAGGGGGGGTTCACCCCTCCACTTT.

V is TRBV29-1 and J is TRBJ1-1; 7 bases are a match to TRBD1. The CDR3 runs to 11 residues. The V and J ends lost 7 bases and 4 bases, in that order; junction bases with no gene match: 3. The germline gives CDR1 SQVTM, CDR2 ANQGSEA. CDR3: CSGRTGTEAFF. The DNA of the CDR3 is TGCAGCGGCCGGACAGGCACTGAAGCTTTCTTT. The variable domain in full, with the rest retrieved from reference TRBV29-1 and TRBJ1-1, is SAVISQKPSRDICQRGTSLTIQCQVDSQVTMMFWYRQQPGQSLTLIATANQGSEATYESGFVIDKFPISRPNLTFSTLTVSNMSPEDSSIYLCSGRTGTEAFFGQGTRLTVV.

V usage is TRBV27 and J usage is TRBJ1-1, with 9 bases lining up with TRBD1. The CDR3 extends over 13 amino acids. Germline-derived CDR1 and CDR2 are MNHEY and SMNVEV (reference sequence). The ends lost 6 bases at V and 2 bases at J; junction bases unmatched: 1. Here the CDR3 DNA reads TGTGCCAGCAGGGGACAGGGTAACACTGAAGCTTTCTTT. It translates to CASRGQGNTEAFF.

The chain links TRBV6-2 or TRBV6-3 to TRBJ1-3, with no clear D. The CDR3 totals 16 residues. Per the germline V gene, CDR1 is MNHEY and CDR2 is SVGEGT. The V end lost 2 bases, the J end lost 0 bases, and 11 bases lay between the germline ends. CDR3 region: CASSYPGILSGNTIYF. CDR3 DNA sequence: TGTGCCAGCAGTTACCCAGGAATCCTCTCTGGAAACACCATATATTTT.

The chain joins TRBV24-1 to TRBJ2-7; TRBD1 matches at 9 bases. J lost 5 bases, V lost 4 bases, and 5 bases had no gene match. The length of the CDR3 is 14 residues. The germline gives CDR1 KGHDR, CDR2 SFDVKD. The CDR3 DNA reads as TGTGCCACCAGTGACCGGGGACAGGGCCACGAGCAGTACTTC. It yields the protein CATSDRGQGHEQYF.

Details on this clone: One junction end does not reproduce the germline sequence, and a read error may be involved. The J gene is TRBJ1-6, the V gene TRBV9; 7 nucleotides agree with TRBD1. The V gene's germline CDR1 is SGDLS and CDR2 YYNGEE. This CDR3 comprises 16 residues. CDR3 in DNA: TGTGCCAGCAGCGTAACGGACAGGTCCTCTAATTCACCCCTCCACTTT. This sequence encodes CASSVTDRSSNSPLHF.

The chain uses TRBV18 and TRBJ2-1; TRBD2 agrees at 13 bases. Trimming cost V 3 bases and J 6 bases; bases outside gene matches: 5. The germline V gene encodes CDR1 KGHSH and CDR2 LQKENI. The CDR3 spans 16 residues. The CDR3: CASSPGTSGRANEQFF. DNA for the CDR3: TGTGCCAGCTCACCCGGAACTAGCGGGAGGGCCAATGAGCAGTTCTTC.

This chain links TRBV15 with TRBJ1-5; no reliable D call. This CDR3 has 15 residues. The germline CDR1 and CDR2 sequences are LNHNV and YYDKDF (reference sequence). V was pared by 2 bases and J by 2 bases, with 10 bases between. CDR3 DNA: TGTGCCACCAGCAGAACAGCGGAGGGCAATCAGCCCCAGCATTTT. Its protein is CATSRTAEGNQPQHF.

The chain uses TRBV27 and TRBJ1-6, with 7 positions matching TRBD1. Germline loops: CDR1 MNHEY, CDR2 SMNVEV (reference sequence). This CDR3 is 14 amino acids long. J lost 6 bases, V lost 5 bases, and 4 bases had no gene match. In DNA, the CDR3 is TGTGCCAGCAGTATAACAGGGGCTAATTCACCCCTCCACTTT. Its translation is CASSITGANSPLHF.

The J gene is TRBJ2-1, the V gene TRBV28; 12 bases line up with TRBD2. Germline V lookup: CDR1 MDHEN, CDR2 SYDVKM. V lost 4 bases and J lost 4; bases outside the gene matches: 11. The CDR3 covers 18 residues. CDR3 bases: TGTGCCAGCAGTTATAAGCGGGCAGGACTAGCGGGATACAATGAGCAGTTCTTC. It encodes CASSYKRAGLAGYNEQFF.

The chain employs TRBV25-1 and TRBJ1-2; D may be TRBD1 (5 bases). The germline V gene encodes CDR1 MGHDK and CDR2 SYGVNS. The CDR3 spans 15 residues. The V end lost 1 base, the J end lost 4 bases, and 13 bases lay between the germline ends. The CDR3 loop reads CASSESAGTFYGYTF. CDR3 nucleotides: TGTGCCAGCAGTGAATCGGCAGGGACTTTCTATGGCTACACCTTC.

V is TRBV5-1 and J is TRBJ2-1; 8 nucleotides align to TRBD1. V shed 4 bases and J 8 bases; nucleotides not matched to a gene: 8. CDR1 is SGHRS, CDR2 YFSETQ, per germline. The CDR3 consists of 14 residues. CDR3 DNA: TGCGCCAGCAGCCAACAGGGGGTGATCGATGAGCAGTTCTTC. Amino acids: CASSQQGVIDEQFF. Using reference TRBV5-1 and TRBJ2-1 for the parts outside the CDR3, the full variable domain is KAGVTQTPRYLIKTRGQQVTLSCSPISGHRSVSWYQQTPGQGLQFLFEYFSETQRNKGNFPGRFSGRQFSNSRSEMNVSTLELGDSALYLCASSQQGVIDEQFFGPGTRLTVL.

The chain recombines TRBV6-1 with TRBJ1-5, with 7 nucleotides matching TRBD1. This CDR3 is built from 15 residues. V shed 3 bases and J 6 bases; nucleotides not matched to a gene: 8. CDR1 and CDR2 (germline): MNHNS, SASEGT. As DNA, the CDR3 is TGTGCCAGCAGTGATGAGACAGGGTGGCCTCAGCCCCAGCATTTT. It is translated as CASSDETGWPQPQHF.

J is TRBJ2-1 and V is TRBV7-9; possible D gene TRBD2, 6 bases. CDR1 is SEHNR and CDR2 is FQNEAQ in the germline V gene (reference sequence). Trimming took off 2 bases at V and 12 bases at J, with 11 bases between the two ends. This CDR3 comprises 12 residues. CDR3 in amino acids: CASSLSGRGQFF. For the CDR3, the DNA is TGTGCCAGCAGCTTAAGCGGGCGCGGGCAGTTCTTC.

The gene calls are TRBV9 and TRBJ2-3; 10 nucleotides match TRBD1. The germline CDR1 and CDR2 sequences are SGDLS and YYNGEE. This CDR3 is built from 17 residues. Germline trimming cut 3 bases from V and 3 bases from J; bases unmatched to any gene: 10. In DNA, the CDR3 is TGTGCCAGCAGCGAGGGGGACCCGGGACAGGGGACAGATACGCAGTATTTT. It encodes CASSEGDPGQGTDTQYF.

The chain carries TRBV2 and TRBJ2-7; 8 bases align to TRBD1. CDR1 is SNHLY, CDR2 FYNNEI, per germline. V trimming: 6 bases; J trimming: 3 bases; junction bases outside the gene matches: 4. CDR3 length: 13 amino acids. In DNA, the CDR3 is TGTGCCAGCAGAGACAGGGGAATCTACGAGCAGTACTTC. It translates to CASRDRGIYEQYF.